This is a list of T cell receptor beta chains from one sample in a study of blood T cell repertoires in COVID-19. Data came from immunoSEQ multiplex PCR; TCRdb stores just in-frame clones and leaves some out. The sample holds over 90,000 clones, roughly 84% seen once. Sequencing was done on a sample of peripheral blood. Source of these receptors: a human donor in a cohort sampled during active COVID-19. Each CDR3 is given without its conserved first and last residue.

length,V,CDR3
13,TRBV7-2,ASSNPPGGLGEQY
12,TRBV7-2,ASSLVGVRDTQY
14,TRBV4-3,ASSQGAGDYGNTIY
15,TRBV10-1,ASSPAGGTTYNSPLH
10,TRBV5-6,ASSLSRNEAF
15,TRBV5-8,ASSPLAGDWTTDTQY
14,TRBV5-4,ASSLAQGANTGELF
13,TRBV7-8,ASSLAGTGNYEQY
11,TRBV30,AWSQGRGDTIY
13,TRBV19,ASSIPGQGHYEQY
12,TRBV12-5,ASGWGRVEYGYT
11,TRBV10-3,AISLDYNNEQF
13,TRBV7-2,ASSSDRDEWETQY
13,TRBV7-2,ASSANGQGRYGYT
12,TRBV2,ASRTSGGTYEQY
13,TRBV5-6,ASSNRQGRQETQY
12,TRBV4-2,ASSTQPAKNIQY
13,TRBV6-5,ASSRGQGGNQPQH
13,TRBV9,ASSVGLRENTEAF
11,TRBV29-1,SVTRDSSFEAF
13,TRBV7-3,ASSPLGQSTDTQY
15,TRBV5-1,ASSPANLAGGTDTQY
12,TRBV25-1,ASSDLGQSEKLF
14,TRBV13,ASTFTGLSSGNTIY
13,TRBV24-1,ATSRAGAPAGELF
12,TRBV4-1,ASSQSRRGYGYT
14,TRBV5-4,ASSPDAGGVLETQY
14,TRBV18,ASSSRAGATNEKLF
13,TRBV16,ASSQSGQLYNEQF
14,TRBV3-1/TRBV3-2,ASSFGLAGGEETQY
12,TRBV7-2,ASSLPVPYYGYT
11,TRBV9,ASNQGSGGTQY
16,TRBV7-9,ASSLTLLAGAPNTEAF
12,TRBV19,ASSIQGTNTEAF
18,TRBV5-1,ASSVGTGENLVPLNTEAF
15,TRBV15,ATSKLGVGTSGYEQY
11,TRBV30,AWRPGYTDTQY
12,TRBV10-3,AISDRASGGEQF
14,TRBV5-4,ASSLRSGAAGDTQY
16,TRBV9,ASSVTSGGSPNTDTQY
14,TRBV27,ASSLSFGTGLEKLF